A selection of T cell receptor beta chains follows, all from one sample in a study of shared clonotypes between healthy human individuals. Clones were sequenced by immunoSEQ multiplex PCR, and TCRdb holds only the in-frame ones, with some missing. Here the sample spans about 2.2 million clones, approximately 92% being singletons. The source material was naive CD8+ T cells from PBMCs. All receptors come from a man younger than 35 in good health. Some clones in this sample may be carry-over from other donors' samples. Each CDR3 is given with its conserved first and last residue.

v_call: TRBV7-6
cdr3_length: 16
j_call: TRBJ2-2
cdr3_aa: CASSQASGLNTGELFF

v_call: TRBV27
cdr3_length: 15
j_call: TRBJ1-2
cdr3_aa: CASSFRPADNYGYTF

v_call: TRBV6-6
cdr3_length: 16
j_call: TRBJ2-2
cdr3_aa: CASSPTTRGGTGELFF

v_call: TRBV7-8
cdr3_length: 18
j_call: TRBJ1-5
cdr3_aa: CASSLRREREDSNQPQHF

v_call: TRBV7-6
cdr3_length: 18
j_call: TRBJ2-7
cdr3_aa: CASSRTGGRLAGNYEQYF

v_call: TRBV7-3
cdr3_length: 15
j_call: TRBJ2-1
cdr3_aa: CASSMGLAGGNEQFF

v_call: TRBV5-8
cdr3_length: 15
j_call: TRBJ2-7
cdr3_aa: CASSPGTVHSYEQYF

v_call: TRBV27
cdr3_length: 12
j_call: TRBJ2-2
cdr3_aa: CASSFSGGELFF

v_call: TRBV27
cdr3_length: 13
j_call: TRBJ1-2
cdr3_aa: CASSLYLGYGYTF

v_call: TRBV27
cdr3_length: 14
j_call: TRBJ1-2
cdr3_aa: CASSPRTRGSGYTF

v_call: TRBV7-2
cdr3_length: 15
j_call: TRBJ2-1
cdr3_aa: CASNTGQVSYNEQFF

v_call: TRBV10-3
cdr3_length: 17
j_call: TRBJ1-3
cdr3_aa: CAIRAWAGEASGNTIYF